The clone carrying this TCR beta chain was picked up a small number of times. Its antigen is not identified. Sequencing was performed with immunoSEQ multiplex PCR; in TCRdb, only in-frame clones are kept and a portion is missing. The sample lists about 92,000 clones; 80% were seen once. Time point reported: baseline, week 1 (first vaccination visit). Treatment described: pre-vaccination baseline after standard-of-care therapy. Patients carried new grade 3 or 4 IDH1-mutant astrocytomas lacking nuclear ATRX. The CDR3 length is 15 residues. Germline values: CDR1 KGHSH, CDR2 LQKENI. Unmatched junction bases numbered 7, after V lost 3 bases and J lost 5 bases. The data belong to a study of a mutant IDH1 vaccine in newly diagnosed glioma. Broader study findings: Shifts in the top peripheral T cell clonotypes seemed unrelated to pseudoprogression.

The sequence was collected from a man aged 40-55 years with glioma. The sequenced sample was PBMCs, obtained from a glioma patient treated with radiotherapy, temozolomide or both. The chain links TRBV18 to TRBJ2-7; 10 nucleotides align to TRBD1. The CDR3 sequence is CASSPLGQGKNEQYF. The CDR3 nucleotides are TGTGCCAGCTCACCCCTGGGACAGGGGAAAAACGAGCAGTACTTC. Variable domain in full (rest from reference TRBV18 and TRBJ2-7): NAGVMQNPRHLVRRRGQEARLRCSPMKGHSHVYWYRQLPEEGLKFMVYLQKENIIDESGMPKERFSAEFPKEGPSILRIQQVVRGDSAAYFCASSPLGQGKNEQYFGPGTRLTVT.